This TCR beta chain emerged from a study of blood T cell repertoires in COVID-19. Looking at the study overall: From the United States, Italy and Spain came samples of acute and convalescent COVID-19.

Original processing notes: By means of reference gene primer amplification, nucleated cell counts were estimated. The method was immunoSEQ multiplex PCR; TCRdb's version includes in-frame clones alone and lacks a portion of them. That table supplies the V and J calls and clone size; D and trimming were determined from the DNA. This table holds a few hundred thousand clones, approximately 91% found once. The study drew participants aged about 18 to 95 years from 24 US areas. Self-reported history from a screening survey and questionnaire set each donor's cohort. The germline CDR1 and CDR2 sequences are SEHNR and FQNEAQ (reference sequence). Trimming took 1 base from V and 0 from J, leaving 19 bases between them. The CDR3 length is 19 residues.

The clonotype originates from a woman aged 25-40 years who had recovered from COVID-19. Material for sequencing was PBMCs or T cells enriched from blood (not recorded which). The genes are TRBV7-9 and TRBJ1-5; D may be TRBD1 (5 bases). The CDR3 DNA follows: TGTGCCAGCAGCTTAGGGGCAGGAGCGGGGGTTTATAGCAATCAGCCCCAGCATTTT. It is translated as CASSLGAGAGVYSNQPQHF.